This is a list of T cell receptor beta chains from one sample in a study of T cell responses to AZD1222 COVID-19 vaccine. TCRdb keeps only in-frame clones here, not all; method: immunoSEQ multiplex PCR. The sample yields about 83,000 clones, approximately 90% seen once. The sequencing here drew on peripheral blood, taken on day 0 of MenACWY control vaccination. Every receptor here comes from an adult in good health. Each CDR3 is given with its conserved first and last residue. D genes are given only for firm matches. Where a row states a size, it is once, few, many or the class of an expanded clone; other rows omit it.

CDR3 length,clone size,J gene,D gene,V gene,CDR3 DNA,CDR3 protein
15,.,TRBJ1-4,.,TRBV2,TGTGCCAGCAGTGAAGCGCTTAGGGAAAATGAAAAACTGTTTTTT,CASSEALRENEKLFF
14,.,TRBJ1-2,TRBD1,TRBV6-5,TGTGCCAGCAGGATACAGGGGGGCCTCTATGGCTACACCTTC,CASRIQGGLYGYTF
15,.,TRBJ2-1,TRBD2,TRBV5-6,TGTGCCAGCAGCTTCAAACTAGCGGGTTACAATGAGCAGTTCTTC,CASSFKLAGYNEQFF
13,.,TRBJ2-7,.,TRBV14,TGTGCCAGCAGCCAAGGGACTTCCTACGAGCAGTACTTC,CASSQGTSYEQYF
16,.,TRBJ1-6,.,TRBV2,TGTGCCAGCAGTGGTTTCCAGGCAGGGAACAATTCACCCCTCCACTTT,CASSGFQAGNNSPLHF
13,.,TRBJ1-5,.,TRBV19,TGTGCCAGTAGTAAAGACGGGGATCAGCCCCAGCATTTT,CASSKDGDQPQHF
13,few,TRBJ1-5,.,TRBV5-1,TGCGCCAGCAGCTTGGCAGGGGATCAGCCCCAGCATTTT,CASSLAGDQPQHF
14,once,TRBJ2-3,.,TRBV3-1/TRBV3-2,TGTGCCAGCAGCCTTGAACACGGCACAGATACGCAGTATTTT,CASSLEHGTDTQYF
15,.,TRBJ1-5,TRBD1,TRBV4-1,TGCGCCAGCAGCCCCAAGTGGGACAGGGAGCAGCCCCAGCATTTT,CASSPKWDREQPQHF
12,.,TRBJ2-7,.,TRBV6-2/TRBV6-3,TGTGCCAGCAGTTCCCGTTTGGACGAGCAGTACTTC,CASSSRLDEQYF
15,once,TRBJ1-2,.,TRBV19,TGTGCCAGTAGTTCGACGACCGGTGTGAACTATGGCTACACCTTC,CASSSTTGVNYGYTF
15,once,TRBJ2-1,TRBD2,TRBV7-3,TGTGCCAGCAGCTTCCTAGCGGGAGGGCCAAGTGAGCAGTTCTTC,CASSFLAGGPSEQFF
13,.,TRBJ1-4,.,TRBV9,TGTGCCAGCAGCGGCACAGGTAATGAAAAACTGTTTTTT,CASSGTGNEKLFF
10,few,TRBJ1-1,.,TRBV19,TGTGCCAGTATGGAGGCTGAAGCTTTCTTT,CASMEAEAFF
11,.,TRBJ2-7,.,TRBV5-6,TGTGCCAGCAGCTTGGTGTACGAGCAGTACTTC,CASSLVYEQYF
13,few,TRBJ1-1,.,TRBV12-3/TRBV12-4,TGTGCCAGCAGTTTAGGGGTTCGGGCTGAAGCTTTCTTT,CASSLGVRAEAFF
18,.,TRBJ2-3,TRBD2,TRBV3-1/TRBV3-2,TGTGCCAGCAGCCCCGATGCTTCTAGCGGCCCTCGCACAGATACGCAGTATTTT,CASSPDASSGPRTDTQYF
15,.,TRBJ1-1,TRBD1,TRBV5-4,TGTGCCAGCAGCGACGCCAGGGGGGCGAACACTGAAGCTTTCTTT,CASSDARGANTEAFF
14,.,TRBJ1-2,.,TRBV6-2/TRBV6-3,TGTGCCAGCAGTTTCAGGGGTTGGAACTATGGCTACACCTTC,CASSFRGWNYGYTF
14,.,TRBJ2-1,.,TRBV29-1,TGCAGCGTGGGAGGACTGACAGGGTACAATGAGCAGTTCTTC,CSVGGLTGYNEQFF
17,once,TRBJ2-5,TRBD2,TRBV19,TGTGCCAGTAGTATAGGCCGGACTAGCGGGAGTACAGAGACCCAGTACTTC,CASSIGRTSGSTETQYF
15,.,TRBJ2-3,TRBD2,TRBV11-3,TGTGCCAGCCAGGACGGGGCTAGCGGTACAGATACGCAGTATTTT,CASQDGASGTDTQYF
12,.,TRBJ2-7,.,TRBV24-1,TGTGCCACCAGTGATCAGGGAAACGAGCAGTACTTC,CATSDQGNEQYF
15,once,TRBJ2-1,.,TRBV11-2,TGTGCCAGCAGCTTAGATCTTAGGTGGGACAATGAGCAGTTCTTC,CASSLDLRWDNEQFF
12,once,TRBJ2-1,.,TRBV18,TGTGCCAGCTCACCACAACGCAATGAGCAGTTCTTC,CASSPQRNEQFF
14,.,TRBJ2-5,.,TRBV18,TGTGCCAGCTCACTGGCAGGTTACCAAGAGACCCAGTACTTC,CASSLAGYQETQYF
15,.,TRBJ2-5,.,TRBV3-1/TRBV3-2,TGTGCCAGCAGCCAAGATCTGGGCGGACAAGAGACCCAGTACTTC,CASSQDLGGQETQYF
15,.,TRBJ1-2,.,TRBV7-2,TGTGCCAGCAGCTCCGCGGGCCGCACGATCTATGGCTACACCTTC,CASSSAGRTIYGYTF
17,.,TRBJ1-2,TRBD1,TRBV7-9,TGTGCCAGCACCAAAACCGGGACAGGGGGGAGTCATTATGGCTACACCTTC,CASTKTGTGGSHYGYTF
12,.,TRBJ2-7,.,TRBV7-2,TGTGCCAGCAGCCTACAGGGTTACGAGCAGTACTTC,CASSLQGYEQYF
12,.,TRBJ2-5,.,TRBV7-2,TGTGCCAGCAGCTCGACCCCGGGGACCCAGTACTTC,CASSSTPGTQYF
14,few,TRBJ2-7,.,TRBV9,TGTGCCAGCAGCGTAGAGGGCAGTACCTACGAGCAGTACTTC,CASSVEGSTYEQYF
18,.,TRBJ1-5,.,TRBV7-9,TGTGCCAGCAGCTTAGCCCGGGACCGGAATTTGGACCATCAGCCCCAGCATTTT,CASSLARDRNLDHQPQHF
16,.,TRBJ2-7,TRBD2,TRBV18,TGTGCCAGCTCACCAGCCGGACTAGCGTATATCGGCGAGCAGTACTTC,CASSPAGLAYIGEQYF
15,.,TRBJ2-5,TRBD1,TRBV7-9,TGTGCCAGCAGCTTTCAACAGGGGATGGTAGAGACCCAGTACTTC,CASSFQQGMVETQYF
13,.,TRBJ2-3,.,TRBV29-1,TGCAGCGTTGACAAGGGGCTGACAGATACGCAGTATTTT,CSVDKGLTDTQYF
15,few,TRBJ1-2,.,TRBV7-8,TGTGCCAGCAGCTCCGGACCCTTCCCGATCTATGGCTACACCTTC,CASSSGPFPIYGYTF
14,.,TRBJ2-1,.,TRBV29-1,TGCAGCGCCGACAGCCTATATTCCTACAATGAGCAGTTCTTC,CSADSLYSYNEQFF
14,.,TRBJ1-1,.,TRBV5-6,TGTGCCAGCAGCTTCGGAGGGGGAAACACTGAAGCTTTCTTT,CASSFGGGNTEAFF
18,.,TRBJ2-5,TRBD2,TRBV5-1,TGCGCCAGCAGCTTGGCCGGGACTAGCGGGAGGTCCCAAGAGACCCAGTACTTC,CASSLAGTSGRSQETQYF
13,.,TRBJ2-2,.,TRBV7-3,TGTGCCAGCAGCACAGGGAGTACCGGGGAGCTGTTTTTT,CASSTGSTGELFF
13,.,TRBJ2-1,.,TRBV7-9,TGTGCCAGCAGCCCCCGGCGCGGGGAAGAGCAGTTCTTC,CASSPRRGEEQFF
15,.,TRBJ2-3,.,TRBV13,TGTGCCAGCAGCTTAAGGGGGGGCACCACAGATACGCAGTATTTT,CASSLRGGTTDTQYF
15,once,TRBJ2-1,.,TRBV5-6,TGTGCCAGCAGCTTGTGGGGTCAATTCTACAATGAGCAGTTCTTC,CASSLWGQFYNEQFF
16,.,TRBJ2-1,.,TRBV11-1,TGTGCCAGCAGCATAACCCCTAGGGAGAGAGACAATGAGCAGTTCTTC,CASSITPRERDNEQFF
14,.,TRBJ2-7,.,TRBV7-2,TGTGCCAGCAGCGCCTACAGGGTTACCCACGAGCAGTACTTC,CASSAYRVTHEQYF
14,.,TRBJ1-1,TRBD1,TRBV7-9,TGTGCCAGCAGCTTAGAGGGGGCGGGCACTGAAGCTTTCTTT,CASSLEGAGTEAFF
13,.,TRBJ2-3,.,TRBV3-1/TRBV3-2,TGTGCCAGCAGCCATTCGGGAACGGATACGCAGTATTTT,CASSHSGTDTQYF